One sample yielded the 31 T cell receptor beta chains listed below, sequenced in a study of T cell responses to AZD1222 COVID-19 vaccine. TCRdb's table, derived via immunoSEQ multiplex PCR, lists solely in-frame clones and lacks some. This table has roughly 150,000 clones, approximately 88% appearing once. The sample in question was peripheral blood, obtained 28 days after the second AZD1222 dose. These receptors were taken from an adult who received the AZD1222 COVID-19 vaccine.

The rearrangement links TRBV7-2 to TRBJ2-5, with no clear D. Germline V gives CDR1 SGHTA, CDR2 FQGNSA. There are 13 residues in the CDR3. The V gene lost 5 bases and the J gene lost 2 bases, with 9 bases spanning the gap. The CDR3 is CASSPSIQETQYF. The CDR3 nucleotides are TGTGCCAGCAGCCCCTCTATACAAGAGACCCAGTACTTC.

The chain couples TRBV5-4 to TRBJ1-1, with D tentatively TRBD1 (5 bases). Germline values: CDR1 SGHNT, CDR2 YYREEE (reference sequence). Between the trimmed V and J ends, which lost 9 bases and 4 bases, there was a span of 16 bases. This CDR3 contains 13 residues. CDR3 DNA: TGTGCCACCTCAGGACTGGGGACCACTGAAGCTTTCTTT. Translating it yields CATSGLGTTEAFF.

The chain combines TRBV10-3 with TRBJ1-5; D unresolved. Germline V gene data show CDR1 as ENHRY and CDR2 as SYGVKD. The V gene lost 1 base and the J gene lost 8 bases, with 12 bases spanning the gap. The CDR3 length is 14 residues. The CDR3 region is CAISELASMEPQHF. The CDR3 coding sequence is TGTGCCATCAGTGAGTTGGCAAGTATGGAGCCCCAGCATTTT.

V usage is TRBV4-1 and J usage is TRBJ1-4; 9 nucleotides match TRBD1. After removal of 1 base from V and 5 bases from J, the junction contained 2 bases not matched to a gene. Germline V lookup: CDR1 MGHRA, CDR2 YSYEKL. This CDR3 is 15 amino acids long. CDR3 region: CASSQGDRGNEKLFF. The CDR3 DNA sequence: TGCGCCAGCAGCCAAGGAGACAGGGGGAATGAAAAACTGTTTTTT.

This clone was counted a few times. The genes are TRBV5-1 and TRBJ2-5; 15 bases align to TRBD2. The trim removed 3 bases at V and 4 bases at J, leaving 10 bases unmatched. The germline V gene encodes CDR1 SGHRS and CDR2 YFSETQ. This CDR3 spans 18 amino acids. CDR3 loop: CASSSPGLAGGFGETQYF. The DNA for the CDR3 is TGCGCCAGCAGCTCCCCGGGACTAGCGGGGGGTTTTGGAGAGACCCAGTACTTC.

This clone was picked up one time. The rearrangement uses TRBV5-6 and TRBJ1-1, with D possibly TRBD1 on 5 matching bases. Germline V gene data show CDR1 as SGHDT and CDR2 as YYEEEE. The CDR3 is 13 amino acids. The germline V and J ends were trimmed by 2 bases and 3 bases, with 8 bases remaining between them. The DNA for the CDR3 is TGTGCCAGCAGCTTCGGCAGGGACACTGAAGCTTTCTTT. This gives the protein CASSFGRDTEAFF.

The chain combines TRBV4-1 with TRBJ2-5, with TRBD2 identical over 14 bases. Germline lookup yields CDR1 MGHRA and CDR2 YSYEKL. V dropped 1 base and J dropped 4; count of bases not matched to a gene: 11. The CDR3 has 19 amino acids. The CDR3 coding sequence is TGCGCCAGCAGCCAAGGACTAGCGGGGGGGCCTAGAGTGGGAGAGACCCAGTACTTC. Translation: CASSQGLAGGPRVGETQYF.

This chain uses TRBV18 with TRBJ2-6, with a tentative D call TRBD2 (6 bases). With 6 bases removed from V and 2 bases from J, the gap between germline ends came to 35 bases. The V gene's germline CDR1 is KGHSH and CDR2 LQKENI. This CDR3 spans 23 amino acids. CDR3: CASSWGVPAITTRRFAGANVLTF. The CDR3 DNA reads TGTGCCAGCTCTTGGGGGGTGCCAGCTATTACTACACGACGGTTCGCTGGGGCCAACGTCCTGACTTTC.

This clone came up once. The chain is built from TRBV4-1 and TRBJ2-4; D is undetermined. The ends were cut back, 0 bases at V and 6 bases at J, with 0 bases in the middle. CDR1 MGHRA and CDR2 YSYEKL come from the germline V gene. The CDR3 is made up of 11 amino acids. The CDR3 region has the DNA TGCGCCAGCAGCCAAGAAAACATTCAGTACTTC. It yields the protein CASSQENIQYF.

CDR3 region: CASTLAGSLNTEAFF. As DNA, the CDR3 is TGTGCCAGCACCCTCGCAGGGTCCCTGAACACTGAAGCTTTCTTT. The chain recombines TRBV6-5 with TRBJ1-1, with D possibly matching TRBD1 (5 bases). Germline CDR1 and CDR2: MNHEY and SVGAGI. The CDR3 is made up of 15 amino acids. V shed 7 bases and J shed 0 bases, with 15 bases lying between them.

The rearrangement uses TRBV2 and TRBJ1-5; D possibly corresponds to TRBD1 (5 bases). Germline assignment: CDR1 SNHLY and CDR2 FYNNEI. The CDR3 covers 14 residues. V dropped 4 bases and J dropped 11 bases, with 18 bases sitting between them. CDR3 amino acids: CASSGTPGGRAQHF. The DNA of the CDR3 is TGTGCCAGCAGTGGAACCCCCGGGGGGAGGGCCCAGCATTTT.

This chain links TRBV27 with TRBJ2-5; 7 bases align to TRBD1. This CDR3 is 16 amino acids long. The germline CDR1 and CDR2 sequences are MNHEY and SMNVEV (reference sequence). J was trimmed by 1 base and V by 2 bases; bases with no gene match: 7. This CDR3 reads CASSLKRGLGQETQYF. The CDR3, as DNA: TGTGCCAGCAGTTTAAAAAGGGGGCTAGGCCAAGAGACCCAGTACTTC.

The rearrangement joins TRBV11-2 to TRBJ1-1; the match to TRBD1 covers 8 bases. Per the germline V gene, CDR1 is SGHAT and CDR2 is FQNNGV. CDR3 length: 14 amino acids. The trim removed 1 base at V and 4 bases at J, leaving 2 bases unmatched. CDR3: CASSLVTGGTEAFF. The CDR3 nucleotides read TGTGCCAGCAGCTTAGTTACAGGGGGCACTGAAGCTTTCTTT.

A single count supports this clone. V is TRBV19 and J is TRBJ2-5; D perhaps matches TRBD1 (6 bases). The CDR3 runs 14 residues. The V gene's germline CDR1 is LNHDA and CDR2 SQIVND (reference sequence). V gave up 10 bases and J gave up 1 base, with 16 bases separating them. CDR3 residues: CATRPQGFQETQYF. For the CDR3, the DNA is TGTGCCACCAGACCACAGGGTTTCCAAGAGACCCAGTACTTC. Based on the CDR3 plus reference TRBV19 and TRBJ2-5, the full variable domain is DGGITQSPKYLFRKEGQNVTLSCEQNLNHDAMYWYRQDPGQGLRLIYYSQIVNDFQKGDIAEGYSVSREKKESFPLTVTSAQKNPTAFYLCATRPQGFQETQYFGPGTRLLVL.

This clone was counted a single time. The chain uses TRBV19 and TRBJ1-5; no clear D gene. The V and J ends lost 5 bases and 1 base respectively, with 9 bases between them. The CDR3 contains 14 residues. In germline, CDR1 is LNHDA, CDR2 SQIVND (reference sequence). DNA of the CDR3: TGTGCCAGTAGTTCGAGGGTGAGCAATCAGCCCCAGCATTTT. Its translation: CASSSRVSNQPQHF.

The rearrangement links TRBV18 to TRBJ1-1, with 8 bases matching TRBD1. The CDR3 has 15 amino acids. The J segment lost 5 bases and the V segment lost 4 bases, leaving 9 bases of the junction unmatched. Germline V gene sequence: CDR1 KGHSH, CDR2 LQKENI. CDR3 sequence reads: CASSQDRGAWTEAFF. As DNA, the CDR3 is TGTGCCAGCTCACAAGACAGGGGAGCGTGGACTGAAGCTTTCTTT.

This clone was counted once. The V call is TRBV4-2, the J call TRBJ2-3; the match to TRBD1 covers 10 bases. This CDR3 is 17 amino acids long. CDR1 LGHNA and CDR2 YNFKEQ come from the germline V gene. Germline trimming cut 0 bases from V and 2 bases from J; bases unmatched to any gene: 5. In DNA, the CDR3 is TGTGCCAGCAGCCAAGAAGTCGGGACAGGGGACACAGATACGCAGTATTTT. It specifies CASSQEVGTGDTDTQYF.

The chain carries TRBV7-2 and TRBJ2-7, with D perhaps TRBD2 (7 bases). CDR3 size: 17 residues. Looked up from germline, CDR1 is SGHTA and CDR2 is FQGNSA. The V gene lost 2 bases and the J gene lost 3 bases, with 20 bases spanning the gap. The CDR3 loop reads CASSLIQGGRVDYEQYF. The CDR3 region has the DNA TGTGCCAGCAGCTTAATACAGGGAGGGCGTGTAGACTACGAGCAGTACTTC.

This clone was seen only once. The genes are TRBV6-5 and TRBJ1-5, with D unresolved. The V and J ends lost 2 bases and 4 bases respectively, with 9 bases between them. The germline V gene has CDR1 MNHEY and CDR2 SVGAGI. CDR3 size: 14 residues. The CDR3, as DNA: TGTGCCAGCAGTTACGACGGAACAAATCAGCCCCAGCATTTT. Translation gives CASSYDGTNQPQHF.

The table lists this clone with a few counts. V gene TRBV10-2 combines with J gene TRBJ2-1, with 13 nucleotides matching TRBD2. Per germline, CDR1 WSHSY and CDR2 SAAADI. The CDR3 runs to 14 residues. With 4 bases clipped from V and 13 bases from J, the junction kept 7 bases outside the gene matches. CDR3 amino acids: CASSAGTSGVEQFF. The DNA for the CDR3 is TGCGCCAGCAGTGCAGGGACTAGCGGGGTGGAACAGTTCTTC.

V and J are TRBV12-3 or TRBV12-4 and TRBJ2-7; no definite D call. The CDR3 sequence is 11 residues long. Deletions cut 3 bases from V and 3 bases from J, with 3 bases between. CDR3 in DNA: TGTGCCAGCAGTTTTGTCTACGAGCAGTACTTC. It codes for CASSFVYEQYF.

This chain joins TRBV3-1 (or the pseudogene TRBV3-2) and TRBJ2-5, with 9 bases fitting TRBD1. The CDR3 consists of 17 residues. V trimming: 3 bases; J trimming: 6 bases; junction bases outside the gene matches: 14. Germline-derived CDR1 and CDR2 are LGHDT and YNNKEL (reference sequence). For the CDR3, the DNA is TGTGCCAGCAGCCACACCCGACAGGGGGAGGTCAGAAAGACCCAGTACTTC. Protein product: CASSHTRQGEVRKTQYF.

This chain uses TRBV6-1 with TRBJ2-7, with D perhaps TRBD1 (7 bases). The V gene lost 2 bases and the J gene lost 5 bases, with 16 bases spanning the gap. The CDR3 has 15 amino acids. Germline CDR1 reads MNHNS; CDR2 reads SASEGT. The CDR3: CASSELGGGFDEQYF. As DNA, the CDR3 is TGTGCCAGCAGTGAACTTGGAGGGGGCTTCGACGAGCAGTACTTC.

This chain links TRBV4-2 with TRBJ1-1; no reliable D call. Trimming took 2 bases from V and 4 from J, leaving 8 bases between them. Germline CDR1 and CDR2: LGHNA and YNFKEQ. The CDR3 runs to 13 residues. DNA of the CDR3: TGTGCCAGCAGCCAATCCCCATCCACTGAAGCTTTCTTT. Protein: CASSQSPSTEAFF.

This sequence joins TRBV4-1 and TRBJ1-5; 7 positions agree with TRBD1. V trimming: 6 bases; J trimming: 6 bases; junction bases outside the gene matches: 5. Looked up from germline, CDR1 is MGHRA and CDR2 is YSYEKL. The CDR3 is 13 residues long. For the CDR3, the DNA is TGCGCCAGCAGAAAGGGGGCAGGTCAGCCCCAGCATTTT. Translating it yields CASRKGAGQPQHF.

The chain carries TRBV19 and TRBJ2-6, with D uncertain. The germline gives CDR1 LNHDA, CDR2 SQIVND (reference sequence). The CDR3 runs 15 residues. Trimming left V 1 base short and J 0 bases short, with 4 bases between. The CDR3: CASSIVFSGANVLTF. In DNA, the CDR3 is TGTGCCAGTAGTATAGTGTTCTCTGGGGCCAACGTCCTGACTTTC.

This sequence joins TRBV6-2 or TRBV6-3 and TRBJ1-6; perhaps TRBD1 as D (6 bases). The CDR3 has 15 amino acids. Germline CDR1 and CDR2: MNHEY and SVGEGT. Trimming removed 2 bases at V and 8 bases at J, with 13 bases between. The CDR3 region is CASSYLAGDYSPLHF. CDR3 DNA: TGTGCCAGCAGTTACCTGGCAGGGGATTATTCACCCCTCCACTTT.

This sequence joins TRBV19 and TRBJ1-6; 9 positions agree with TRBD1. CDR1 LNHDA and CDR2 SQIVND come from the germline V gene (reference sequence). The J segment lost 4 bases and the V segment lost 8 bases, leaving 6 bases of the junction unmatched. This CDR3 has 15 residues. The CDR3 protein is CASRTGVRYNSPLHF. The CDR3 DNA is TGTGCCAGTCGGACAGGGGTTAGATATAATTCACCCCTCCACTTT.

The V gene is TRBV18, the J gene TRBJ1-6, with a tentative D call TRBD1 (5 bases). Trimming took 3 bases from V and 5 from J, leaving 14 bases between them. The CDR3 is 16 residues long. Germline V gene data show CDR1 as KGHSH and CDR2 as LQKENI. The CDR3 coding sequence is TGTGCCAGCTCACCGGCGGGGGGAGGGAATAATTCACCCCTCCACTTT. Translation: CASSPAGGGNNSPLHF.

The chain combines TRBV5-4 with TRBJ2-7; possible D gene TRBD1, 5 bases. V lost 4 bases and J lost 3, with 11 bases in between. This CDR3 has 13 residues. Germline-derived CDR1 and CDR2 are SGHNT and YYREEE (reference sequence). The DNA of the CDR3 is TGTGCCAGCAGCCCCGGACAACACTACGAGCAGTACTTC. Its protein product is CASSPGQHYEQYF.

The rearrangement joins TRBV7-2 to TRBJ2-5; TRBD2 matches at 12 bases. The germline V gene encodes CDR1 SGHTA and CDR2 FQGNSA. The CDR3 length is 18 residues. J was trimmed by 2 bases and V by 5 bases; bases with no gene match: 12. CDR3 sequence (DNA): TGTGCCAGCAGCCCTCCGAGGGGGACTAGCGGGCAACAAGAGACCCAGTACTTC. As protein: CASSPPRGTSGQQETQYF.